This entry is about one T cell receptor beta chain. Germline V lookup: CDR1 DFQATT, CDR2 SNEGSKA (reference sequence). The V gene lost 3 bases and the J gene lost 2 bases, with 17 bases spanning the gap. This CDR3 has 16 residues. Original data processing: The assay estimated nucleated cells by amplifying reference gene primers. The protocol was immunoSEQ multiplex PCR, while the TCRdb copy is restricted to in-frame clones and leaves out a portion. V, J and clone size derive from that table, while D and trimming were established from the DNA sequence. This table has 30,000 to 40,000 clones, around four fifths appearing once. The data belong to a study of blood T cell repertoires in COVID-19. Study as a whole: Both acute and convalescent COVID-19 samples were obtained from the United States, Italy and Spain. PBMCs, B-cell-depleted T cells, or T cells provided the cDNA or gDNA that made up the material.

The sequence was collected from a man over 45 with active COVID-19. The rearrangement joins TRBV20-1 to TRBJ2-4, with a possible D match to TRBD1 (6 bases). Sequencing input: peripheral blood. The CDR3 spells CSASWLGRGTKNIQYF. The DNA of the CDR3 is TGCAGTGCTAGTTGGTTGGGCAGGGGAACCAAAAACATTCAGTACTTC.